What follows describes a single TCR beta chain. Its antigen is still unknown. Base qualities are missing; no much larger clone stands one base away. The CDR3 spans 16 residues, from the cysteine through the phenylalanine. The retained sequence is limited to the CDR3, 48 bases, with the frame set at the first base. CDR1 and CDR2 (LGHNA, YNFKEQ) derive from the germline V gene. Clipping removes 1 base from V and 3 bases from J, with 5 as the unmatched junction base count. The thymus tissue came from surgical resects taken out during corrective cardiac surgery. The donors were immunologically healthy infants in Finland who had open corrective cardiac surgery for congenital heart defects. Thymocytes were mechanically released from the tissue and were stored as pellets of roughly 9-31 million cells at -70 degrees C. Genomic DNA was extracted from frozen cell pellets with a QIAsymphony instrument. This sample is part of a study of human thymus T cells (TCRdb year 2020). With regard to the full study: The study used under ten infant thymus samples plus four related peripheral blood samples to characterize TCR alpha and beta repertoires. Donor ages ranging from roughly 7 to 250 days were recorded, and over 5 male and a couple of female infants were included in the cohort. The paper as a whole reports these results and caveats: According to the related research, thymic TCR repertoires were highly overlapping among unrelated individuals. On average, thymus samples gave 800,000 or so unique TCRB clonotypes, whereas blood samples gave 75,000 to 95,000. V and J gene segment usage appeared biased in both thymic and peripheral blood repertoires.

TCRB and TCRAD loci were amplified from a standardized quantity of quality-controlled genomic DNA using the immunoSEQ multiplex PCR assay. The amplicons covered the V(D)J region and were long enough to include the CDR3 and to identify the V and J genes. The commercial immunoSEQ service was used to sequence amplicons on an Illumina platform. In the source study's methods: Corrections for primer bias and sequencing errors followed previously described methods, while TCRAD and TCRB definitions were based on the IMGT database. Analysis of the repertoires was done with immunoSEQ Analyzer 3.0 and VDJTools and included basic statistics, V/J segment usage, diversity estimates, rarefaction and pairwise overlap. Chao1, ChaoE, Efron-Thisted, Shannon and inverse Simpson indices were used to estimate diversity, which was also estimated on datasets down-sampled to the smallest sample. Repertoire overlap was assessed by strict matching of CDR3 nucleotide sequence, V gene and J gene, and clustering was done by Jaccard-based multidimensional scaling. In TCRdb, the immuneACCESS table is reduced to in-frame sequences with V and J assigned. These tables do not hold every clone; where another copy was compared, an unresolved V gene accounts for under half, and the others remain unexplained. The V and J calls and the clone size are those of that table, but D and trimming were determined from the DNA. The sample includes about 78,000 clones, with just over 95% observed a single time. The ten largest clones add up to just over 0.03% of the sample.

The TCR sequence derives from a boy younger than two with a congenital heart defect but otherwise immunologically healthy. The sequenced material came from thymus tissue. The chain is encoded by TRBV4-2 joined to TRBJ1-2; the central 10 bases match TRBD1. CDR3 loop: CASSQGGDRGYYGYTF. The DNA is as follows: TGTGCCAGCAGCCAAGGCGGGGACAGGGGTTACTATGGCTACACCTTC.